Below are 29 T cell receptor beta chains sequenced from a single sample in a study of T-cell reconstitution after alpha-beta-depleted transplantation in children. TCRbeta library preparation incorporated unique molecular identifiers. Each CDR3 protein is one row after TCRdb ran MiXCR on the PCR reads. Of 110,000 or so distinct CDR3 sequences listed, 6.4% were seen once; the top ten hold roughly 20%. The sequences come from PBMCs, mostly from graft donor cells, collected 360 days after TCRalphabeta/CD19-depleted stem cell transplant. The receptors shown here come from a male patient aged 2 to 9 who had a stem cell transplant for acute lymphoblastic leukemia, so the T cells may come from the graft donor.

This rearrangement joins TRBV28 to TRBJ2-5; weak D call: TRBD1 (5 bases). V lost 1 base and J lost 1, with 13 bases in between. The germline gives CDR1 MDHEN, CDR2 SYDVKM. CDR3 length: 16 residues. The CDR3 is CASSLFWPGPQETQYF. CDR3 nucleotide sequence: TGTGCCAGCAGTTTATTTTGGCCAGGGCCCCAAGAGACCCAGTACTTC. The whole variable domain, remainder taken from reference TRBV28 and TRBJ2-5, is DVKVTQSSRYLVKRTGEKVFLECVQDMDHENMFWYRQDPGLGLRLIYFSYDVKMKEKGDIPEGYSVSREKKERFSLILESASTNQTSMYLCASSLFWPGPQETQYFGPGTRLLVL.

This clonotype was found many times. The rearrangement uses TRBV9 and TRBJ1-6; D remains ambiguous. V gave up 0 bases and J gave up 14 bases, with 12 bases separating them. The CDR3 loop spans 13 amino acids. Germline CDR1 is SGDLS and CDR2 is YYNGEE. CDR3 in amino acids: CASSVDGLGSLHF. For the CDR3, the DNA is TGTGCCAGCAGCGTAGATGGGCTTGGATCCCTCCACTTT. The full variable domain, rest sourced from reference TRBV9 and TRBJ1-6, is DSGVTQTPKHLITATGQRVTLRCSPRSGDLSVYWYQQSLDQGLQFLIQYYNGEERAKGNILERFSAQQFPDLHSELNLSSLELGDSALYFCASSVDGLGSLHFGNGTRLTVT.

This clonotype has at least ten counts. This chain links TRBV3-1 with TRBJ2-5; D gene unclear. Trimming cost V 2 bases and J 5 bases, with 9 bases left between them. In germline, CDR1 is LGHDT, CDR2 YNNKEL (reference sequence). The CDR3 runs to 13 residues. CDR3 sequence reads: CASSQFQVETQYF. The CDR3 region has the DNA TGTGCCAGCAGCCAATTCCAAGTGGAGACCCAGTACTTC.

As for this clonotype: A much larger clone is a single base away; this may be a read error. The chain links TRBV9 to TRBJ2-1; no clear D gene. This CDR3 region has 12 residues. Germline assignment: CDR1 SGDLS and CDR2 YYNGEE. Trimming cost V 7 bases and J 8 bases, with 13 bases left between them. CDR3 loop: CASGEGRDEQFF. Written as DNA, the CDR3 is TGTGCCAGCGGCGAAGGGCGAGATGAGCAGTTCTTC.

Only a few counts were recorded for this clonotype. The chain is built from TRBV7-3 and TRBJ2-2; TRBD2 matches 11 bases. V trimming: 4 bases; J trimming: 6 bases; junction bases outside the gene matches: 7. The CDR3 spans 16 residues. CDR1 is SGHTA and CDR2 is FQGTGA in the germline V gene. CDR3: CASSSPGLAEAGELFF. CDR3 nucleotide sequence: TGTGCCAGCAGCTCGCCGGGACTAGCGGAAGCCGGGGAGCTGTTTTTT.

This clonotype was observed at least ten times. The gene calls are TRBV4-3 and TRBJ2-3; D not certain. The CDR3 runs 13 residues. The germline CDR1 and CDR2 sequences are LGHNA and YSLEER. Trimming removed 2 bases at V and 8 bases at J, with 11 bases between. The CDR3 loop is CASSQPRIGTQYF. CDR3 nucleotide sequence: TGCGCCAGCAGCCAACCCAGGATTGGTACGCAGTATTTT.

This chain connects TRBV7-3 to TRBJ2-1; possibly TRBD1 for D (5 bases). CDR3 size: 18 residues. CDR1 is SGHTA and CDR2 is FQGTGA in the germline V gene. The CDR3 sequence is CTCSPLGAFLSSYNEQFF. Written as DNA, the CDR3 is TGTACCTGCAGCCCCTTAGGGGCATTTTTAAGCTCCTACAATGAGCAGTTCTTC. Full variable domain (missing parts from reference TRBV7-3 and TRBJ2-1): GAGVSQTPSNKVTEKGKYVELRCDPISGHTALYWYRQSLGQGPEFLIYFQGTGAADDSGLPNDRFFAVRPEGSVSTLKIQRTERGDSAVYLCTCSPLGAFLSSYNEQFFGPGTRLTVL.

This clonotype has ten or more counts. The chain uses TRBV12-3 or TRBV12-4 and TRBJ1-1, with TRBD1 identical over 7 bases. V gave up 5 bases and J gave up 6 bases; unmatched junction bases: 9. CDR3 length equals 14 residues. CDR3 in DNA: TGTGCCAGCAGTGCACAGGGGAGGATCGCTGAAGCTTTCTTT. Translation: CASSAQGRIAEAFF.

The sample holds many counts of this clonotype. The chain joins TRBV5-4 to TRBJ2-3; D not certain. Trimming took 1 base from V and 2 from J, leaving 8 bases between them. The CDR3 loop spans 14 amino acids. Germline V CDR1 and CDR2: SGHNT, YYREEE (reference sequence). The CDR3 region is CASSLYRPTDTQYF. The CDR3 DNA reads as TGTGCCAGCAGCTTGTACAGACCCACAGATACGCAGTATTTT.

At least ten counts were recorded for this clonotype. This chain connects TRBV10-3 to TRBJ2-7; perhaps TRBD1 as D (5 bases). V lost 3 bases and J lost 0, with 9 bases in between. Per germline, CDR1 ENHRY and CDR2 SYGVKD. The CDR3 spans 14 residues. The CDR3 spells CAISDPGFSYEQYF. CDR3 nucleotides: TGTGCCATCAGTGATCCAGGGTTCTCCTACGAGCAGTACTTC.

This clonotype appeared many times. This chain joins TRBV5-6 and TRBJ1-6; no firm D call. Germline assignment: CDR1 SGHDT and CDR2 YYEEEE. The CDR3 runs 15 residues. V was clipped by 3 bases and J by 9 bases, with 16 bases between them. The CDR3 loop is CASSYGLRASSPLHF. The CDR3 DNA is TGTGCCAGCAGCTACGGGCTTAGGGCGAGTTCACCCCTCCACTTT.

The chain carries TRBV4-3 and TRBJ1-3; D unresolved. The germline V gene encodes CDR1 LGHNA and CDR2 YSLEER. Trimming left V 0 bases short and J 3 bases short, with 9 bases between. CDR3 length: 15 amino acids. The CDR3 nucleotides are TGCGCCAGCAGCCAAGATCCGCGGGGTGGAAACACCATATATTTT. Amino acids: CASSQDPRGGNTIYF.

Ten or more counts support this clonotype. The chain employs TRBV11-2 and TRBJ2-7, with TRBD2 matching over 11 bases. The CDR3 spans 19 residues. Trimming at V came to 2 bases and at J to 0 bases, leaving 12 bases not matched to a gene. CDR1 and CDR2 from the germline V gene are SGHAT and FQNNGV. The CDR3 coding sequence is TGTGCCAGCAGCTTAAACCGTTATACTAGCGGGGGATACTCCTACGAGCAGTACTTC. Protein product: CASSLNRYTSGGYSYEQYF.

This clonotype was seen only a few times. This chain connects TRBV28 to TRBJ1-5, with 7 bases that match TRBD1. This CDR3 region has 15 residues. V lost 1 base to trimming and J lost 4 bases; unmatched junction nucleotides: 4. Germline V gives CDR1 MDHEN, CDR2 SYDVKM. DNA of the CDR3: TGTGCCAGCAGTTTATACAGGGGTAAGAATCAGCCCCAGCATTTT. Its translation: CASSLYRGKNQPQHF.

This clonotype was detected a few times. This chain joins TRBV24-1 and TRBJ2-1; no firm D call. Deletions cut 4 bases from V and 6 bases from J, with 15 bases between. This CDR3 comprises 15 residues. The germline V gene has CDR1 KGHDR and CDR2 SFDVKD. CDR3 in amino acids: CATSDRTNPGNEQFF. The CDR3 DNA is TGTGCCACCAGTGACCGAACTAACCCGGGCAATGAGCAGTTCTTC.

The CDR3 coding sequence is TGTGCCAGCAGTTCCTCCCTGGCGGGAAGGGGAGAGACCCAGTACTTC. This gives the protein CASSSSLAGRGETQYF. The V gene is TRBV27, the J gene TRBJ2-5, with D possibly matching TRBD2 (6 bases). The CDR3 is made up of 16 amino acids. In germline, CDR1 is MNHEY, CDR2 SMNVEV (reference sequence). Trimming shortened V by 4 bases and J by 4 bases, and 19 bases separated the two germline ends.

This clonotype was seen only a few times. The CDR3 nucleotides are TGTGCCAGCAGTACCAGGACAGGCGCCTGGGGTCAGCCCCAGCATTTT. Its protein is CASSTRTGAWGQPQHF. The chain couples TRBV27 to TRBJ1-5; TRBD1 matches 7 bases. This CDR3 has 16 amino acids. Losses at the gene ends were 5 bases for V and 6 bases for J; bases not matched to a gene: 13. CDR1 is MNHEY, CDR2 SMNVEV, per germline (reference sequence).

This clonotype was observed many times. The chain employs TRBV7-9 and TRBJ2-7; possibly TRBD1 for D (5 bases). Germline CDR1 SEHNR, CDR2 FQNEAQ (reference sequence). The ends were cut back, 5 bases at V and 0 bases at J, with 14 bases in the middle. The CDR3 length is 15 residues. Here the CDR3 reads CASSAQQGDSYEQYF. In DNA, the CDR3 is TGTGCCAGCAGCGCCCAGCAGGGTGACTCCTACGAGCAGTACTTC.

This clonotype was counted a few times. The J gene is TRBJ2-1, the V gene TRBV4-3; D unclear. CDR3 length: 15 amino acids. Trimming took 0 bases from V and 2 from J, leaving 8 bases between them. From germline, CDR1 is LGHNA and CDR2 YSLEER. The CDR3 spells CASSQESATYNEQFF. CDR3 in DNA: TGCGCCAGCAGCCAAGAAAGCGCAACCTACAATGAGCAGTTCTTC.

The chain is built from TRBV9 and TRBJ2-1, with D tentatively TRBD1 or TRBD2 (5 bases each). The germline V gene encodes CDR1 SGDLS and CDR2 YYNGEE. V lost 0 bases and J lost 7, with 14 bases in between. The CDR3 runs to 15 residues. CDR3 nucleotide sequence: TGTGCCAGCAGCGTAGAACCGGGACCCTTTAATGAGCAGTTCTTC. This encodes CASSVEPGPFNEQFF.

This clonotype has a count of ten or more. This rearrangement joins TRBV7-8 to TRBJ2-5; TRBD2 matches at 10 bases. V lost 5 bases, J lost 4 bases, and 4 bases stayed unmatched. Germline CDR1 and CDR2: SGHVS and FQNEAQ. The CDR3 totals 14 residues. CDR3 sequence: CASSPRTSGETQYF. The CDR3 DNA reads TGTGCCAGCAGCCCTAGGACTAGCGGAGAGACCCAGTACTTC. The full variable domain, with the rest looked up from reference TRBV7-8 and TRBJ2-5, is GAGVSQSPRYKVAKRGQDVALRCDPISGHVSLFWYQQALGQGPEFLTYFQNEAQLDKSGLPSDRFFAERPEGSVSTLKIQRTQQEDSAVYLCASSPRTSGETQYFGPGTRLLVL.

The chain links TRBV6-1 to TRBJ1-3; D uncertain. This CDR3 spans 14 amino acids. The V and J ends lost 6 bases and 2 bases respectively, with 11 bases between them. The germline V gene encodes CDR1 MNHNS and CDR2 SASEGT. The chain's CDR3 is CASSPGFPGNTIYF. CDR3 bases: TGTGCCAGCAGCCCCGGGTTTCCTGGAAACACCATATATTTT.

This clonotype was found many times. The V and J genes are TRBV28 and TRBJ2-2, with D tentatively TRBD1 (5 bases). Germline values: CDR1 MDHEN, CDR2 SYDVKM. This CDR3 has 15 residues. V lost 5 bases, J lost 4 bases, and 14 bases lay in between. The CDR3 nucleotides are TGTGCCAGCAGTCCGGCAGGGATCGCCACCGGGGAGCTGTTTTTT. Protein: CASSPAGIATGELFF.

The J gene is TRBJ2-7, the V gene TRBV2; no clear D. Germline V gives CDR1 SNHLY, CDR2 FYNNEI. V was shortened by 4 bases and J by 4 bases, with 8 bases between the two germline ends. The CDR3 sequence is 12 residues long. In DNA, the CDR3 is TGTGCCAGCAGTGGGTCCTTTTACGAGCAGTACTTC. As protein: CASSGSFYEQYF.

This clonotype was found many times. The chain employs TRBV12-3 or TRBV12-4 and TRBJ2-5; no clear D. With 5 bases removed from V and 5 bases from J, the gap between germline ends came to 12 bases. This CDR3 spans 13 amino acids. CDR3 DNA sequence: TGTGCCAGCAGTCCCTTAGGTAGGGAGACCCAGTACTTC. Encoded protein: CASSPLGRETQYF.

This clonotype was recorded a few times. This chain links TRBV4-3 with TRBJ2-3, with a weak D call TRBD1 (5 bases). Trimming cost V 0 bases and J 6 bases, with 10 bases left between them. Germline V gives CDR1 LGHNA, CDR2 YSLEER. The CDR3 totals 14 residues. Here the CDR3 DNA reads TGCGCCAGCAGCCAAGAGCCTCCAGGGGATACGCAGTATTTT. It specifies CASSQEPPGDTQYF.

This clonotype was observed at least ten times. This chain links TRBV29-1 with TRBJ1-1; D is unclear. The CDR3 has 11 amino acids. Germline CDR1 and CDR2: SQVTM and ANQGSEA. Between the trimmed V and J ends, which lost 5 bases and 2 bases, there was a span of 6 bases. The CDR3 coding sequence is TGCAGCGTTCCCGGCAACACTGAAGCTTTCTTT. This gives the protein CSVPGNTEAFF.

This clonotype was observed at least ten times. The chain joins TRBV20-1 to TRBJ2-4; weak D call: TRBD1 (7 bases). This CDR3 is 18 amino acids long. Germline CDR1 DFQATT, CDR2 SNEGSKA (reference sequence). The V end lost 3 bases, the J end lost 0 bases, and 21 bases lay between the germline ends. The CDR3 protein is CSASGGGHNLLAKNIQYF. CDR3 DNA: TGCAGTGCTAGCGGAGGGGGCCACAACCTCTTAGCCAAAAACATTCAGTACTTC.

This clonotype was counted ten times or more. The chain is built from TRBV2 and TRBJ2-3, with D maybe TRBD1 (5 bases). The CDR3 totals 15 residues. V was trimmed by 3 bases and J by 2 bases, leaving 12 bases between them. From germline, CDR1 is SNHLY and CDR2 FYNNEI. The CDR3 coding sequence is TGTGCCAGCAGTGACAGGGTGATTACCACAGATACGCAGTATTTT. It codes for CASSDRVITTDTQYF.